What follows are 30 T cell receptor beta chains derived from one specimen sequenced in a study of blood T cells in healthy people across ages. With a J-beta primer mix and a sample-barcoded 5' primer, a second PCR ran about 7 to 12 cycles. TCRdb reprocessed the 5' RACE reads with MiXCR, giving one entry per CDR3 protein. The sample holds over 950,000 distinct CDR3 sequences, around two fifths seen once. Material: blood. The receptors stem from a man between 18 and 35 years old in good health.

This clonotype was seen at least ten times. The V call is TRBV5-1, the J call TRBJ2-3; TRBD1 matches at 7 bases. Germline V lookup: CDR1 SGHRS, CDR2 YFSETQ. The CDR3 length is 15 residues. V lost 0 bases and J lost 2; bases outside the gene matches: 3. CDR3 DNA sequence: TGCGCCAGCAGCTTGGAACAGGGGAACACAGATACGCAGTATTTT. Translating gives CASSLEQGNTDTQYF. Drawing the rest from reference TRBV5-1 and TRBJ2-3, the complete variable domain is KAGVTQTPRYLIKTRGQQVTLSCSPISGHRSVSWYQQTPGQGLQFLFEYFSETQRNKGNFPGRFSGRQFSNSRSEMNVSTLELGDSALYLCASSLEQGNTDTQYFGPGTRLTVL.

This chain joins TRBV5-5 and TRBJ1-2; TRBD1 might be the D (6 bases). V lost 0 bases to trimming and J lost 0 bases, with 12 bases between them. The CDR3 covers 16 residues. CDR1 and CDR2 (germline): SGHKS, YYEKEE (reference sequence). The CDR3 region has the DNA TGTGCCAGCAGCTTGGAATCGACAGGCTCTAACTATGGCTACACCTTC. This translates into CASSLESTGSNYGYTF.

The genes are TRBV6-6 and TRBJ2-3; D is tentatively TRBD1 or TRBD2 (5 bases each). V was cut by 0 bases and J by 2 bases, with 9 bases left in between. The CDR3 sequence is 15 residues long. CDR1 and CDR2 from the germline V gene are MNHNY and SVGAGI (reference sequence). DNA of the CDR3: TGTGCCAGCAGTTACTCTCCGGGGCCCACAGATACGCAGTATTTT. It encodes CASSYSPGPTDTQYF.

The J gene is TRBJ2-1, the V gene TRBV20-1; 7 bases fit TRBD2. CDR3 length: 14 amino acids. Germline CDR1 is DFQATT and CDR2 is SNEGSKA (reference sequence). The J segment lost 5 bases and the V segment lost 5 bases, leaving 9 bases of the junction unmatched. The CDR3 nucleotides read TGCAGTGCTCCCTTTACGGGGGGACACAATGAGCAGTTCTTC. Its translation is CSAPFTGGHNEQFF.

This clonotype was found once. The V gene is TRBV24-1, the J gene TRBJ1-5; tentative D call: TRBD1 (5 bases). This CDR3 region has 13 residues. Germline CDR1 KGHDR, CDR2 SFDVKD. The V end lost 9 bases, the J end lost 7 bases, and 15 bases lay between the germline ends. CDR3 region: CATAPPGIQPQHF. Here the CDR3 DNA reads TGTGCCACCGCGCCCCCAGGGATACAGCCCCAGCATTTT.

This clonotype turned up a few times. This chain joins TRBV7-2 and TRBJ2-5; TRBD2 is a possible D gene (7 bases). In germline, CDR1 is SGHTA, CDR2 FQGNSA. V lost 9 bases and J lost 2, with 13 bases in between. The length of the CDR3 is 13 residues. Here the CDR3 reads CARVGGPQETQYF. CDR3 nucleotides: TGTGCCAGGGTGGGGGGGCCACAAGAGACCCAGTACTTC.

This clonotype appeared a few times. The J gene is TRBJ2-5, the V gene TRBV18; the D gene is possibly TRBD1 (6 bases). The J call may be incorrect, as the DNA end agrees better with TRBJ2-7. Germline CDR1 KGHSH, CDR2 LQKENI. The CDR3 contains 12 residues. Written as DNA, the CDR3 is TGTGCCAGCTGCAACACAGGGATCGAGCAGTACTTC. It translates to CASCNTGIEQYF.

This clonotype was picked up a small number of times. V gene TRBV6-6 combines with J gene TRBJ1-1, with unresolved D. The germline CDR1 and CDR2 sequences are MNHNY and SVGAGI (reference sequence). There are 13 residues in the CDR3. Trimming took 4 bases from V and 4 from J, leaving 10 bases between them. The CDR3 nucleotides are TGTGCCAGCAGTTGGGGAAAAGGCACTGAAGCTTTCTTT. Its translation is CASSWGKGTEAFF.

This clonotype was seen a few times. CDR3 in DNA: TGTGCCAGCAGGAGGGACACAAACCCTTACGAGCAGTACTTC. This gives the protein CASRRDTNPYEQYF. V gene TRBV2 combines with J gene TRBJ2-7; weak D call: TRBD1 (6 bases). V was pared by 6 bases and J by 4 bases, with 16 bases between. The germline V gene encodes CDR1 SNHLY and CDR2 FYNNEI. The CDR3 runs to 14 residues. Combining the CDR3 with reference TRBV2 and TRBJ2-7 gives the whole variable domain EPEVTQTPSHQVTQMGQEVILRCVPISNHLYFYWYRQILGQKVEFLVSFYNNEISEKSEIFDDQFSVERPDGSNFTLKIRSTKLEDSAMYFCASRRDTNPYEQYFGPGTRLTVT.

The chain combines TRBV4-3 with TRBJ1-5, with unresolved D. This CDR3 is 15 amino acids long. Germline lookup yields CDR1 LGHNA and CDR2 YSLEER. Trimming left V 1 base short and J 0 bases short, with 7 bases between. CDR3 region: CASSQGVYSNQPQHF. The CDR3 coding sequence is TGCGCCAGCAGCCAAGGGGTGTATAGCAATCAGCCCCAGCATTTT.

The rearrangement links TRBV24-1 to TRBJ1-1; the D gene is possibly TRBD1 (6 bases). The CDR3 length is 12 residues. CDR1 and CDR2 (germline): KGHDR, SFDVKD. The germline V and J ends were trimmed by 1 base and 11 bases, with 10 bases remaining between them. CDR3 DNA: TGTGCCACCAGTGATTTAGACAGGAGGGCTTTCTTT. This gives the protein CATSDLDRRAFF.

This clonotype appeared many times. The V and J genes are TRBV10-2 and TRBJ1-5; TRBD1 agrees at 8 bases. V trimming: 6 bases; J trimming: 6 bases; junction bases outside the gene matches: 7. The CDR3 is 14 residues long. Germline values: CDR1 WSHSY, CDR2 SAAADI. In DNA, the CDR3 is TGCGCCAGCAGGAAGACAGGGGTCGGTCAGCCCCAGCATTTT. It translates to CASRKTGVGQPQHF.

This clonotype has more than one count but fewer than ten. The chain links TRBV5-1 to TRBJ2-7, with D hard to call. The length of the CDR3 is 13 residues. The germline gives CDR1 SGHRS, CDR2 YFSETQ. V lost 2 bases to trimming and J lost 3 bases, with 9 bases between them. The CDR3 DNA reads as TGCGCCAGCAGCTTCGGTTCAGGCTACGAGCAGTACTTC. Its translation is CASSFGSGYEQYF.

The chain links TRBV7-2 to TRBJ2-3, with D possibly matching TRBD2 (6 bases). V shed 5 bases and J shed 2 bases, with 11 bases lying between them. CDR1 is SGHTA and CDR2 is FQGNSA in the germline V gene. There are 14 residues in the CDR3. The CDR3 here is CASSEGLLTDTQYF. The CDR3 region has the DNA TGTGCCAGCAGCGAGGGACTTCTCACAGATACGCAGTATTTT.

The genes are TRBV14 and TRBJ2-5; D uncertain. V dropped 2 bases and J dropped 11 bases, with 12 bases sitting between them. This CDR3 is 12 amino acids long. Germline-derived CDR1 and CDR2 are SGHDN and FVKESK. In DNA, the CDR3 is TGTGCCAGCAGCCAAAGGGCGAGAGAGCAGTACTTC. Protein sequence: CASSQRAREQYF.

The gene calls are TRBV5-1 and TRBJ2-7; D is ambiguous. V gave up 5 bases and J gave up 1 base, with 4 bases separating them. Germline V lookup: CDR1 SGHRS, CDR2 YFSETQ. This CDR3 is 11 amino acids long. CDR3 amino acids: CASRESYEQYF. The DNA for the CDR3 is TGCGCCAGCAGGGAGTCCTACGAGCAGTACTTC.

Points on this clonotype: A read error may account for a junction end that differs from germline. The J gene is TRBJ1-1, the V gene TRBV9; D is undetermined. Germline V gene lookup returns CDR1 SGDLS and CDR2 YYNGEE. The CDR3 is 14 residues long. As DNA, the CDR3 is TGTGCCAGCAGCGTAGTCCCTCCCTACACAGAAGCTTTCTTT. Translation gives CASSVVPPYTEAFF.

With respect to this clonotype: A single base separates this from a much larger clone, so it may be a read error. The chain is built from TRBV7-9 and TRBJ2-3; D assignment may be TRBD1 or TRBD2 (5 bases each). CDR1 and CDR2 from the germline V gene are SEHNR and FQNEAQ (reference sequence). This CDR3 spans 15 amino acids. The CDR3 DNA reads as TGTGCCAGCACCCCCATTTTGCCCCAGGGAGATACGCGGTATTTT. Protein: CASTPILPQGDTRYF.

This clonotype was picked up a small number of times. This rearrangement joins TRBV20-1 to TRBJ1-5; 8 bases are shared with TRBD1. This CDR3 has 15 residues. After removal of 3 bases from V and 0 bases from J, the junction contained 4 bases not matched to a gene. CDR1 is DFQATT, CDR2 SNEGSKA, per germline (reference sequence). The CDR3, as DNA: TGCAGTGCTAGGGGCAGGGGGCTTAGCAATCAGCCCCAGCATTTT. Protein sequence: CSARGRGLSNQPQHF.

The V call is TRBV7-3, the J call TRBJ2-1; 7 positions match TRBD2. V was clipped by 4 bases and J by 5 bases; unmatched bases: 5. Germline V CDR1 and CDR2: SGHTA, FQGTGA. CDR3 length: 14 residues. CDR3 sequence: CASSSSGGHNEQFF. The CDR3 coding sequence is TGTGCCAGCAGCTCCTCGGGGGGTCACAATGAGCAGTTCTTC.

This chain uses TRBV3-1 with TRBJ1-5; no clear D gene. V lost 0 bases and J lost 9, with 9 bases in between. Germline CDR1 and CDR2: LGHDT and YNNKEL (reference sequence). This CDR3 region has 13 residues. CDR3 loop: CASSQDRTAPQHF. The CDR3 DNA reads as TGTGCCAGCAGCCAAGATCGGACCGCGCCCCAGCATTTT.

This chain uses TRBV12-5 with TRBJ1-1, with 8 bases fitting TRBD1. With 0 bases clipped from V and 6 bases from J, the junction kept 9 bases outside the gene matches. From germline, CDR1 is LGHNT and CDR2 FRNRAP. The CDR3 consists of 16 residues. The CDR3: CASGLVLGRGLAEAFF. The CDR3 DNA reads as TGTGCTAGTGGTTTGGTATTAGGCAGGGGGCTCGCTGAAGCTTTCTTT.

The chain uses TRBV4-3 and TRBJ2-1; 8 bases agree with TRBD2. There are 18 residues in the CDR3. Germline CDR1 and CDR2: LGHNA and YSLEER. V shed 0 bases, J shed 4 bases, and the junction held 11 bases outside the gene matches. The CDR3: CASSQDYHSGGIYNEQFF. CDR3 nucleotide sequence: TGCGCCAGCAGCCAAGACTATCACTCGGGGGGGATATACAATGAGCAGTTCTTC.

The chain links TRBV25-1 to TRBJ1-6; D is uncertain. V lost 3 bases to trimming and J lost 0 bases, with 9 bases between them. The CDR3 covers 16 residues. CDR1 MGHDK and CDR2 SYGVNS come from the germline V gene. The CDR3 DNA is TGTGCCAGCAGTGACCTACTAAGCTCCTATAATTCACCCCTCCACTTT. The encoded protein is CASSDLLSSYNSPLHF.

In this sample, this clonotype turned up a few times. The chain recombines TRBV12-3 or TRBV12-4 with TRBJ1-1; D is possibly TRBD1 (5 bases). The CDR3 length is 13 residues. Trimming shortened V by 4 bases and J by 11 bases, and 17 bases separated the two germline ends. The CDR3 region is CASSSGTAFEAFF. As DNA, the CDR3 is TGTGCCAGCAGTTCTGGGACGGCGTTTGAGGCTTTCTTT.

The rearrangement uses TRBV4-3 and TRBJ2-1; D tentatively fits TRBD1 or TRBD2 (5 bases each). The CDR3 consists of 15 residues. The V and J ends lost 4 bases and 4 bases respectively, with 14 bases between them. The germline gives CDR1 LGHNA, CDR2 YSLEER. CDR3 DNA: TGCGCCAGCAGCCTAAACCGGGACCGATACAATGAGCAGTTCTTC. This gives the protein CASSLNRDRYNEQFF.

This clonotype was found a few times. A junction boundary mismatches the germline segment, possibly from a read error. The CDR3 sequence: CSAEYRDNEQYF. CDR3 in DNA: TGCAGCGCTGAATATAGGGATAATGAGCAGTACTTC. V is TRBV29-1 and J is TRBJ2-5; D gene unclear. The V gene's germline CDR1 is SQVTM and CDR2 ANQGSEA. The CDR3 extends over 12 amino acids.

This clonotype was observed once. The genes are TRBV7-9 and TRBJ2-7, with D unresolved. The CDR3 runs to 11 residues. Trimming shortened V by 1 base and J by 8 bases, and 6 bases separated the two germline ends. Germline CDR1 and CDR2: SEHNR and FQNEAQ (reference sequence). The CDR3 DNA is TGTGCCAGCAGCTTAGTAGGCAAGCAGTACTTC. As protein: CASSLVGKQYF.

This clonotype has only one observation. An end of the junction does not agree with germline; a read error may underlie this. CDR3 bases: TGTGCCAGCAGCCAAGACGGAGGGGGATACAATGGGCAGTTCTTC. Amino acid sequence: CASSQDGGGYNGQFF. V gene TRBV3-1 combines with J gene TRBJ2-1; D could derive from TRBD1 or TRBD2 (6 bases each). Germline V lookup: CDR1 LGHDT, CDR2 YNNKEL (reference sequence). The CDR3 length is 15 residues.

Note on this clonotype: The junction shows a germline mismatch at one end, possibly a read error. The chain uses TRBV9 and TRBJ2-1, with TRBD1 matching over 7 bases. The CDR3 spans 15 residues. Germline CDR1 SGDLS, CDR2 YYNGEE. CDR3 nucleotide sequence: TGTGCCAGCGGCGTAGAGGGGGCCAAGTACAATGAGCAGTTCTTC. Translation gives CASGVEGAKYNEQFF.